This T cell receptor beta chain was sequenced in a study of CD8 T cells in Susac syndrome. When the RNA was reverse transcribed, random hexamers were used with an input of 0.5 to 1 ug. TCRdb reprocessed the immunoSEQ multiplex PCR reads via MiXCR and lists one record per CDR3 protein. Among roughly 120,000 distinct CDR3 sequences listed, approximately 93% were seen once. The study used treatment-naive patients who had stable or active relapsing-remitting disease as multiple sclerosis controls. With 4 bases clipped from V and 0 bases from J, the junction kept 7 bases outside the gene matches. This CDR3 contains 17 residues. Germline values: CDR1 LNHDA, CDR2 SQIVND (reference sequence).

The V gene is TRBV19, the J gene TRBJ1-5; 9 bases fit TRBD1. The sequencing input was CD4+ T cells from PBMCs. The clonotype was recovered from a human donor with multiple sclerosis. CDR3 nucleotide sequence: TGTGCCAGTAGTACCGGACAGGGGAGATATAGCAATCAGCCCCAGCATTTT. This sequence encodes CASSTGQGRYSNQPQHF.